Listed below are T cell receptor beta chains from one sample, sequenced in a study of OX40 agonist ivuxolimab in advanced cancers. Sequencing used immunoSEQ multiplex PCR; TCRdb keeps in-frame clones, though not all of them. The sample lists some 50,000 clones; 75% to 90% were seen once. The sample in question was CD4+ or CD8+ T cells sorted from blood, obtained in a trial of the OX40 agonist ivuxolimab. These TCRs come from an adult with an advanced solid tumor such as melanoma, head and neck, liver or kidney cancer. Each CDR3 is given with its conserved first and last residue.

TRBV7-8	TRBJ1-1	CASSLFRDRSLNTEAFF
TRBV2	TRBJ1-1	CASRGGTTEAFF
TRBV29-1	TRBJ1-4	CSAAGPREGTNEKLFF
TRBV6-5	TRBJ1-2	CASTETGTGNGYTF
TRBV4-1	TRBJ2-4	CASSQVPPGGITKNIQYF
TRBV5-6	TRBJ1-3	CASNHQLGTSGNTIYF
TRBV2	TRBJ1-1	CASRYGYGTYEAFF
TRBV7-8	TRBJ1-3	CASSLEGRAGGNTIYF
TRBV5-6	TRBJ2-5	CASTAWQGETQYF
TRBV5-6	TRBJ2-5	CASSALSGTGETQYF
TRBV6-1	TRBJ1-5	CASSQIGFDQPQHF
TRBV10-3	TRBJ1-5	CAISLRQFGARRIYSNQPQHF
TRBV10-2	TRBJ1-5	CASSETEQGGQPQHF
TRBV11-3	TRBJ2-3	CASSLREGATDTQYF
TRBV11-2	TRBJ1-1	CASSLTDTNTEAFF
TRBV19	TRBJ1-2	CASKQGSYGYTF
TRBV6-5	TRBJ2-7	CASSLLYEQYF
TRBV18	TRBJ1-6	CASSARGNNSPLHF
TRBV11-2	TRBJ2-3	CASSLGGATDTQYF
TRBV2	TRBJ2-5	CASSVQRGVRETQYF
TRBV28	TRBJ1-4	CASSRGEGAGEKLFF
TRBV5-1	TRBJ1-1	CASSLAVGTNTEAFF
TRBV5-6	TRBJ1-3	CANRTGRAGNTIYF
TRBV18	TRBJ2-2	CASSPKLQNTGELFF
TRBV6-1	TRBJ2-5	CASKAGGETQYF
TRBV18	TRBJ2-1	CASRTGTGEVEQFF
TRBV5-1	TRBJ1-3	CASRPQGSGNTIYF
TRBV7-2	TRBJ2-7	CASSSPTGTPYEQYF
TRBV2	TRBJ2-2	CASSSTGVATGELFF
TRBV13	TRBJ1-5	CASSSSRTGSHSNQPQHF
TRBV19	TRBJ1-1	CASSIDPSSWVGDTEAFF
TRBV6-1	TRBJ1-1	CASQSQGAYTEAFF
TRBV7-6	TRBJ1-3	CASSLRQGAGNTIYF
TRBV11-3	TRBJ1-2	CASSLIGGDYGYTF
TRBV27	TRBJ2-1	CASKKAPLGTYNEQFF
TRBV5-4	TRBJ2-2	CASRGGRGTGELFF
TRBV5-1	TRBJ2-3	CASTLAVGGTDTQYF
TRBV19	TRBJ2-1	CASSIDGQSYNEQFF
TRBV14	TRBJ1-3	CASSQVHLGASGNTIYF
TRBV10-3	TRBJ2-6	CAIRSPGSGANVLTF